A single sample is the source of the 26 T cell receptor beta chains below, sequenced in a study of beta chain features in type 1 diabetes. Isolated RNA was reverse transcribed in full, so expressed TCRB transcripts were sequenced. Measured with immunoSEQ multiplex PCR; TCRdb has only the in-frame clones, and not every one. Of under 95,000 clones listed, around a third are singletons. The sample taken for sequencing was stem cell memory CD4+ T cells from blood. The receptors here all came from a woman aged 18-29 years in good health.

The chain recombines TRBV5-1 with TRBJ1-2, with 10 bases aligning to TRBD1. Losses at the gene ends were 0 bases for V and 8 bases for J; bases not matched to a gene: 16. The CDR3 loop spans 18 amino acids. Germline V gene data show CDR1 as SGHRS and CDR2 as YFSETQ. CDR3 nucleotide sequence: TGCGCCAGCAGCTTGGCCCCGGGACAGGGGCCCCTCGGCTTGGGCTACACCTTC. Amino acid sequence: CASSLAPGQGPLGLGYTF.

This sequence joins TRBV30 and TRBJ1-5; TRBD1 matches at 10 bases. The CDR3 consists of 15 residues. Per germline, CDR1 GTSNPN and CDR2 SVGIG (reference sequence). Germline trimming cut 4 bases from V and 4 bases from J; bases unmatched to any gene: 7. The DNA for the CDR3 is TGTGCCTGGACCACGGGACAGGGGCCAAATCAGCCCCAGCATTTT. Its translation: CAWTTGQGPNQPQHF.

This clone has more than one count but fewer than ten. The chain employs TRBV5-1 and TRBJ2-7; TRBD1 matches 9 bases. The CDR3 covers 17 residues. Trimming removed 0 bases from V and 6 bases from J; junction bases left unmatched: 13. CDR1 is SGHRS and CDR2 is YFSETQ in the germline V gene. In DNA, the CDR3 is TGCGCCAGCAGCTTGGACAGGGGGCCTACCTCCCCTTCCGAGCAGTACTTC. Protein sequence: CASSLDRGPTSPSEQYF.

The gene calls are TRBV6-1 and TRBJ1-1, with a weak D call TRBD1 (6 bases). Trimming took 9 bases from V and 7 from J, leaving 21 bases between them. Germline loops: CDR1 MNHNS, CDR2 SASEGT. The CDR3 covers 14 residues. The CDR3 is CASSKGRRGGEAFF. The CDR3 nucleotides read TGTGCCAGTTCCAAGGGACGGAGAGGGGGTGAAGCTTTCTTT.

The chain carries TRBV7-9 and TRBJ1-2, with 7 bases matching TRBD1. Per germline, CDR1 SEHNR and CDR2 FQNEAQ (reference sequence). The CDR3 has 15 amino acids. Trimming removed 5 bases from V and 6 bases from J; junction bases left unmatched: 12. The chain's CDR3 is CASSKEAGGGDGYTF. CDR3 DNA: TGTGCCAGCAGCAAAGAGGCAGGGGGTGGCGATGGCTACACCTTC.

The CDR3 DNA is TGTGCCAGCAGCCAGCAGGGGGAAGATACGCAGTATTTT. Its protein is CASSQQGEDTQYF. The gene calls are TRBV6-5 and TRBJ2-3; 7 bases line up with TRBD1. The ends lost 6 bases at V and 5 bases at J; junction bases unmatched: 5. Germline V lookup: CDR1 MNHEY, CDR2 SVGAGI. The CDR3 is 13 residues long.

The V and J genes are TRBV7-2 and TRBJ1-2; maybe TRBD1 (5 bases). The CDR3 runs 15 residues. The V and J ends lost 5 bases and 5 bases respectively, with 18 bases between them. The germline V gene encodes CDR1 SGHTA and CDR2 FQGNSA. The CDR3 DNA reads TGTGCCAGCAGCCCGGATCGGGCGGGACCGTATGGCTACACCTTC. Translating it yields CASSPDRAGPYGYTF.

The rearrangement joins TRBV11-2 to TRBJ2-1; a possible D gene is TRBD1 (6 bases). Germline V gene sequence: CDR1 SGHAT, CDR2 FQNNGV. CDR3 size: 14 residues. Trimming removed 10 bases at V and 0 bases at J, with 13 bases between. The CDR3 coding sequence is TGTGCCACCATCAGGGGAAGCTCCTACAATGAGCAGTTCTTC. Residues: CATIRGSSYNEQFF.

This rearrangement joins TRBV29-1 to TRBJ1-2; the match to TRBD1 covers 7 bases. The V and J ends lost 0 bases and 4 bases, in that order; junction bases with no gene match: 14. The CDR3 consists of 17 residues. Germline values: CDR1 SQVTM, CDR2 ANQGSEA. As DNA, the CDR3 is TGCAGCGTTGAAGATCCCACAGGGGAGGTGTCGCGCTATGGCTACACCTTC. It is translated as CSVEDPTGEVSRYGYTF.

This chain joins TRBV7-2 and TRBJ2-7; possibly TRBD2 for D (6 bases). V lost 5 bases, J lost 4 bases, and 18 bases lay in between. The CDR3 totals 15 residues. CDR1 and CDR2 (germline): SGHTA, FQGNSA. The CDR3 sequence: CASSLRDSVGYEQYF. CDR3 nucleotide sequence: TGTGCCAGCAGCCTGCGGGACTCGGTGGGATACGAGCAGTACTTC.

This chain connects TRBV7-2 to TRBJ2-2; 8 bases match TRBD2. CDR1 and CDR2 from the germline V gene are SGHTA and FQGNSA. V dropped 5 bases and J dropped 4; count of bases not matched to a gene: 9. The CDR3 extends over 16 amino acids. CDR3 nucleotides: TGTGCCAGCAGCCCCCAGCGGGGGACCCTCACCGGGGAGCTGTTTTTT. This gives the protein CASSPQRGTLTGELFF.

This clone was seen more than once but under ten times. The genes are TRBV5-1 and TRBJ1-1, with a possible D match to TRBD1 (6 bases). Germline V gene sequence: CDR1 SGHRS, CDR2 YFSETQ. The CDR3 loop spans 15 amino acids. Trimming shortened V by 0 bases and J by 3 bases, and 12 bases separated the two germline ends. CDR3 amino acids: CASSLESQGYTEAFF. CDR3 nucleotides: TGCGCCAGCAGCTTGGAATCACAGGGCTACACTGAAGCTTTCTTT. Based on the CDR3 plus reference TRBV5-1 and TRBJ1-1, the full variable domain is KAGVTQTPRYLIKTRGQQVTLSCSPISGHRSVSWYQQTPGQGLQFLFEYFSETQRNKGNFPGRFSGRQFSNSRSEMNVSTLELGDSALYLCASSLESQGYTEAFFGQGTRLTVV.

J is TRBJ2-1 and V is TRBV7-9; 10 bases match TRBD2. The CDR3 totals 17 residues. With V trimmed by 3 bases and J by 0 bases, 5 bases remained unmatched. CDR1 is SEHNR, CDR2 FQNEAQ, per germline (reference sequence). CDR3 DNA sequence: TGTGCCAGCAGCTTCCCTAGCGGGGGTAGCTCCTACAATGAGCAGTTCTTC. This encodes CASSFPSGGSSYNEQFF.

The chain has TRBV7-8 and TRBJ2-2, with TRBD2 as a possible D gene (5 bases). The CDR3 is 14 residues long. V lost 1 base, J lost 5 bases, and 8 bases lay in between. The germline V gene encodes CDR1 SGHVS and CDR2 FQNEAQ. In nucleotides, the CDR3 is TGTGCCAGCAGCTTAGGGTGGGAGACCGGGGAGCTGTTTTTT. It is translated as CASSLGWETGELFF. Full variable domain (remainder filled in from reference TRBV7-8 and TRBJ2-2): GAGVSQSPRYKVAKRGQDVALRCDPISGHVSLFWYQQALGQGPEFLTYFQNEAQLDKSGLPSDRFFAERPEGSVSTLKIQRTQQEDSAVYLCASSLGWETGELFFGEGSRLTVL.

There are a few counts of this clone. This chain connects TRBV14 to TRBJ1-2; D not resolved. Germline V gene data show CDR1 as SGHDN and CDR2 as FVKESK. The V end was cut by 2 bases, the J end by 3 bases, with 10 bases between. This CDR3 is 14 amino acids long. CDR3 loop: CASSQSLRHYGYTF. The CDR3 nucleotides read TGTGCCAGCAGCCAATCCCTGCGGCACTATGGCTACACCTTC.

In its sample, this clone was seen once. The chain carries TRBV7-9 and TRBJ1-5, with 8 positions matching TRBD1. CDR3 length: 16 residues. Losses at the gene ends were 5 bases for V and 3 bases for J; bases not matched to a gene: 9. Germline lookup yields CDR1 SEHNR and CDR2 FQNEAQ (reference sequence). CDR3 sequence reads: CASSQTGTGFNQPQHF. The DNA of the CDR3 is TGTGCCAGCAGCCAAACCGGGACAGGCTTCAATCAGCCCCAGCATTTT.

This clone has just one count. J is TRBJ2-7 and V is TRBV11-1; 8 positions match TRBD2. In germline, CDR1 is SGHAT, CDR2 FQDESV (reference sequence). Trimming removed 6 bases from V and 3 bases from J; junction bases left unmatched: 7. This CDR3 has 14 residues. CDR3 nucleotides: TGTGCCAGCAGATCGACTAGCGAAAACTACGAGCAGTACTTC. As protein: CASRSTSENYEQYF. Full variable domain (missing parts from reference TRBV11-1 and TRBJ2-7): EAEVAQSPRYKITEKSQAVAFWCDPISGHATLYWYRQILGQGPELLVQFQDESVVDDSQLPKDRFSAERLKGVDSTLKIQPAELGDSAMYLCASRSTSENYEQYFGPGTRLTVT.

The chain uses TRBV30 and TRBJ1-6; no clear D. CDR1 and CDR2 (germline): GTSNPN, SVGIG (reference sequence). The CDR3 sequence is 13 residues long. Trimming shortened V by 4 bases and J by 0 bases, and 4 bases separated the two germline ends. CDR3 DNA: TGTGCCTGGACACTCTCCTATAATTCACCCCTCCACTTT. It encodes CAWTLSYNSPLHF.

The V gene is TRBV7-9, the J gene TRBJ2-7, with D hard to call. The germline V gene has CDR1 SEHNR and CDR2 FQNEAQ (reference sequence). Trimming stripped 3 bases from V and 7 bases from J, with 10 bases between. There are 12 residues in the CDR3. The CDR3 protein is CASSFSPAEQYF. The CDR3 coding sequence is TGTGCCAGCAGCTTTTCACCCGCGGAGCAGTACTTC.

This clone was counted a few times. The chain couples TRBV6-6 to TRBJ1-1; D gene uncertain. Trimming pared 7 bases from V and 2 bases from J, leaving 14 bases between. Germline CDR1 MNHNY, CDR2 SVGAGI (reference sequence). This CDR3 region has 14 residues. The CDR3 reads CASMIDSRNTEAFF. Written as DNA, the CDR3 is TGTGCCAGCATGATCGACTCTCGAAACACTGAAGCTTTCTTT.

A few counts support this clone. This rearrangement joins TRBV7-2 to TRBJ2-6; no reliable D call. The ends were cut back, 2 bases at V and 0 bases at J, with 8 bases in the middle. Germline CDR1 and CDR2: SGHTA and FQGNSA. This CDR3 has 16 amino acids. The CDR3 protein is CASSLTSGSGANVLTF. The DNA of the CDR3 is TGTGCCAGCAGCTTAACGTCGGGCTCTGGGGCCAACGTCCTGACTTTC.

The rearrangement uses TRBV5-6 and TRBJ2-7; D might be TRBD1 (6 bases). Germline loops: CDR1 SGHDT, CDR2 YYEEEE. CDR3 length equals 15 residues. The ends were cut back, 3 bases at V and 6 bases at J, with 19 bases in the middle. This CDR3 reads CASSSWGRGGIEQYF. Written as DNA, the CDR3 is TGTGCCAGCAGCTCCTGGGGGCGAGGAGGCATCGAGCAGTACTTC.

This clone was detected only a few times. The chain uses TRBV2 and TRBJ2-5, with D possibly TRBD2 on 6 matching bases. Germline CDR1 SNHLY, CDR2 FYNNEI. The ends were cut back, 5 bases at V and 1 base at J, with 11 bases in the middle. The CDR3 sequence is 14 residues long. CDR3 bases: TGTGCCAGCAGTACTAGCTCGATCCAAGAGACCCAGTACTTC. It yields the protein CASSTSSIQETQYF.

This rearrangement joins TRBV7-9 to TRBJ1-1, with no clear D. The V end lost 5 bases, the J end lost 3 bases, and 4 bases lay between the germline ends. The CDR3 contains 11 residues. The germline V gene encodes CDR1 SEHNR and CDR2 FQNEAQ (reference sequence). CDR3 amino acids: CASSLDTEAFF. The CDR3 DNA is TGTGCCAGCAGCCTTGACACTGAAGCTTTCTTT.

The chain employs TRBV4-2 and TRBJ2-3; tentatively, D is TRBD1 (6 bases). Trimming shortened V by 0 bases and J by 4 bases, and 14 bases separated the two germline ends. The germline V gene encodes CDR1 LGHNA and CDR2 YNFKEQ. The CDR3 is 16 amino acids. The CDR3 DNA is TGTGCCAGCAGCCAAGAACAGGGTCGCGCGGCAGATACGCAGTATTTT. Its translation is CASSQEQGRAADTQYF.

The rearrangement links TRBV4-3 to TRBJ2-2, with 9 bases aligning to TRBD2. The CDR3 contains 16 residues. Trimming at V came to 4 bases and at J to 8 bases, leaving 11 bases not matched to a gene. Looked up from germline, CDR1 is LGHNA and CDR2 is YSLEER. In DNA, the CDR3 is TGCGCCAGCAGCCCCCAAGGGCGGGGGGGCCGTGGGGAGCTGTTTTTT. This gives the protein CASSPQGRGGRGELFF.